These T cell receptor beta chains were read from a single sample in a study of beta chain features in type 1 diabetes. Clones were sequenced by immunoSEQ multiplex PCR, and TCRdb holds only the in-frame ones, with some missing. The sample contains 110,000 to 150,000 clones, around 8.7% of which appear only once. Sequencing was carried out using central memory CD4+ T cells from blood. These receptors originate from a man aged 18 to 29 in good health. Each CDR3 is given with its conserved first and last residue. A D gene is named only where the DNA matches it firmly.

J gene | V gene | D gene | CDR3 protein
TRBJ2-5 | TRBV28 | . | CASSPQGFEKTQYF
TRBJ2-5 | TRBV6-5 | TRBD1 | CASSYDGTVQETQYF
TRBJ2-1 | TRBV4-3 | TRBD2 | CASSQDLGRGGPFF
TRBJ1-1 | TRBV30 | TRBD1 | CAWSLNRGTEAFF
TRBJ1-6 | TRBV7-8 | TRBD1 | CASSQTDRDWNSPLHF
TRBJ2-1 | TRBV10-3 | TRBD2 | CAISESSGAPYNEQFF
TRBJ2-7 | TRBV21-1 | . | CASSHQPGQGVHEQYF
TRBJ2-5 | TRBV28 | . | CASSFPSAQETQYF
TRBJ2-5 | TRBV2 | . | CASSFGRETQYF
TRBJ2-5 | TRBV7-2 | TRBD2 | CASSRRLAGQETQYF
TRBJ2-2 | TRBV6-5 | TRBD1 | CASRRQGDTGELFF
TRBJ2-1 | TRBV9 | TRBD1 | CASSVGDREKDEQFF
TRBJ2-3 | TRBV16 | . | CASNLGGDPTDTQYF
TRBJ2-1 | TRBV18 | . | CASSPSRELNEQFF
TRBJ2-5 | TRBV7-2 | . | CASSLTREETQYF
TRBJ2-7 | TRBV7-2 | . | CASSPWTERGTYEQYF
TRBJ2-7 | TRBV5-4 | TRBD2 | CASSVVFGTSGSYEQYF
TRBJ2-7 | TRBV11-2 | . | CASSLDRGGQYF
TRBJ2-1 | TRBV15 | TRBD2 | CATKASGGAEQFF
TRBJ1-4 | TRBV15 | TRBD1 | CATSRADRAGDEKLFF
TRBJ2-7 | TRBV19 | . | CASSISGGAYSYEQYF
TRBJ2-5 | TRBV9 | TRBD2 | CASSVSVPGGGTYQETQYF
TRBJ2-1 | TRBV16 | . | CASSQSTGSSYNEQFF
TRBJ2-2 | TRBV19 | TRBD2 | CASSSVLAGHGELFF
TRBJ2-3 | TRBV5-1 | . | CASSPGTGSPTDTQYF
TRBJ1-6 | TRBV18 | . | CASSPPERGNSPLHF
TRBJ1-3 | TRBV4-2 | . | CASSPGTGNTIYF
TRBJ2-5 | TRBV30 | TRBD1 | CATRFRGRETQYF
. | TRBV18 | . | CASSTQGTYEQYF
TRBJ1-2 | TRBV7-6 | TRBD1 | CASSQLGQWNGYTF
TRBJ1-5 | TRBV27 | . | CASSLGAGPQPQHF
TRBJ1-5 | TRBV5-4 | TRBD1 | CASSLGGQSNQPQHF
TRBJ2-7 | TRBV5-1 | TRBD1 | CASSPRTGASYEQYF
TRBJ2-5 | TRBV7-6 | . | CASSAGLQGETQYF
TRBJ2-7 | TRBV30 | TRBD2 | CAWKAGGYEQYF
TRBJ2-6 | TRBV5-6 | TRBD1 | CASRKGQGSSGANVLTF
TRBJ2-5 | TRBV7-2 | . | CASSLFAQGQETQYF
TRBJ2-1 | TRBV27 | TRBD2 | CASSLVSSGGASEQFF
TRBJ2-2 | TRBV7-6 | . | CASSPRTANTGELFF
TRBJ2-2 | TRBV28 | . | CASSLGQITGELFF
TRBJ1-2 | TRBV6-5 | TRBD1 | CASSYRGTGAYGYTF